The source of this T cell receptor beta chain is a study of cytomegalovirus exposure and HLA in healthy donors. Study at large: Sequencing of roughly 180 million T cells in an earlier analysis found 120 million or so unique TCR beta sequences. Membership in the Caucasian-associated ancestry cluster was found for around 85% of nearly 400 genotyped donors. Study conclusions and caveats: The study put 150 or so TCR beta chains on its list as cytomegalovirus-associated. The records held CMV serostatus as the only immune exposure information.

This CDR3 has 13 amino acids. V lost 7 bases, J lost 4 bases, and 13 bases lay in between. Per germline, CDR1 SQVTM and CDR2 ANQGSEA. PCR employed 60 Vbeta and 13 Jbeta primers. Libraries were prepared by immunoSEQ multiplex PCR; TCRdb keeps only in-frame clonotypes and omits some of them. Among 100,000 or so clones, about 69% were seen once, and the ten largest hold under 1.5%. Concerning this clone: As yet, its antigen is unknown.

The chain is built from TRBV29-1 and TRBJ1-4, with D possibly matching TRBD1 (6 bases). The material sequenced was PBMCs. The source is a man aged 35 to 55 in good health and CMV-seronegative. The CDR3 DNA is TGCAGCGCCAGGGGCCGATATAATGAAAAACTGTTTTTT. Protein product: CSARGRYNEKLFF.